This T cell receptor (beta chain) stems from a study of regulatory T cells in long-lasting Graves disease. This clonotype was seen at least ten times. Its antigen is not identified. Study-level points and caveats: The researchers studied only peripheral blood, not thyroid tissue. Accuracy could have been hurt by small sample size. Favored gene segments in persistent disease were TRBV28, TRBJ1-2 and TRBJ2-5. In persistent patients, shared public clonotypes (about 2,800) outnumbered those in new patients (approximately 970).

As for time point: persistent/refractory GD, antithyroid drugs over 5 years with positive TRAb. From RNA extracted from PBMCs, the TCR library was made. With V trimmed by 6 bases and J by 1 base, 2 bases remained unmatched. The germline CDR1 and CDR2 sequences are SGHRS and YFSETQ. The CDR3 is made up of 14 amino acids. To make TCR beta libraries, researchers used iRepertoire HTBI primers and Arm-PCR of CDR3 regions. TCRdb reprocessed the multiplex PCR reads with MiXCR, giving one entry per CDR3 protein. The sample contains around 400,000 distinct CDR3 sequences, 21% of which appear only once. The sequence derives from a female donor with Graves disease. The specimen comprised peripheral blood mononuclear cells (PBMCs), sampled when the disease was refractory, from a patient treated with antithyroid drugs. The chain has TRBV5-1 and TRBJ2-2; 8 bases agree with TRBD2. This chain's CDR3 is CASTREGNTGELFF. As DNA, the CDR3 is TGCGCCAGCACCCGGGAGGGGAACACCGGGGAGCTGTTTTTT.